The T cell receptor beta chain described here comes from a study of blood T cell repertoires in COVID-19. For the study at large: Collection of acute and convalescent COVID-19 samples took place in the United States, Italy and Spain.

The study recruited people aged about 18 to 89 years across approximately 23 US areas. Membership in each cohort depended on participant-reported clinical history. TCRdb's table, derived via immunoSEQ multiplex PCR, lists solely in-frame clones and lacks some. Here the sample spans around 480,000 clones, roughly 90% being singletons. CDR3 size: 12 residues. V lost 7 bases and J 5 bases, leaving 11 bases between the germline ends. In germline, CDR1 is MGHDK, CDR2 SYGVNS. This receptor was obtained from a woman aged 18-35 years who had recovered from COVID-19. The sample comprised PBMCs or T cells enriched from blood (not recorded which). The chain employs TRBV25-1 and TRBJ2-5; a weak D match, TRBD2 (5 bases). The CDR3 here is CASTAWEETQYF. As DNA, the CDR3 is TGTGCCAGCACCGCCTGGGAGGAGACCCAGTACTTC.